Below are 11 T cell receptor beta chains sequenced from a single sample in a study of CXCR3-negative and CXCR3-positive naive CD8 T cells. Whole-study results and caveats: The TRB CDR3s that CXCR3-positive naive cells carried were more hydrophobic than those of CXCR3-negative naive cells.

These receptors have no known antigen. Libraries were UMI-labeled 5' RACE TRB cDNA. With the 5' RACE reads reprocessed, TCRdb shows one record per CDR3 protein and no DNA. This table holds roughly 130,000 distinct CDR3 sequences. Sequences were obtained from naive CXCR3+ CD8+ T cells from blood. Subset denoted: CD45RO-CCR7+CD27+CD95- naive CD8+ T cells expressing CXCR3 (TNR3+). These receptor sequences come from a human donor in good health. Some clones in this sample may be carry-over from other donors' samples.

The gene calls are TRBV29-1 and TRBJ2-7; TCRdb gives TRBD2 as the D gene, but with no DNA this cannot be confirmed. The CDR3 runs 16 residues. Germline-derived CDR1 and CDR2 are SQVTM and ANQGSEA. CDR3 amino acids: CSVEGLAGEPLGKQYF.

The chain has TRBV29-1 and TRBJ1-1. Germline V lookup: CDR1 SQVTM, CDR2 ANQGSEA. The CDR3 consists of 13 residues. CDR3 sequence: CSVEWEVETEAFF.

The chain is built from TRBV5-1 and TRBJ2-7; TCRdb's D gene call, TRBD1, goes unchecked for lack of DNA. The CDR3 length is 14 residues. CDR1 is SGHRS, CDR2 YFSETQ, per germline. The chain's CDR3 is CASSRQDPSYEQYF.

The V gene is TRBV6-6, the J gene TRBJ1-1. The germline V gene encodes CDR1 MNHNY and CDR2 SVGAGI (reference sequence). The CDR3 totals 15 residues. Here the CDR3 reads CASSYRQSLNTEAFF.

The V gene is TRBV7-6, the J gene TRBJ1-1; TCRdb selects TRBD1, and the lack of DNA leaves this call unchecked. The CDR3 runs to 15 residues. The germline gives CDR1 SGHVS, CDR2 FNYEAQ. CDR3 loop: CASSLVQGQGTEAFF.

The chain recombines TRBV2 with TRBJ2-7; TCRdb indicates TRBD1, and absent DNA this call remains unverified. The CDR3 extends over 16 amino acids. Looked up from germline, CDR1 is SNHLY and CDR2 is FYNNEI. Here the CDR3 reads CASSEALTGLTYEQYF.

CDR3 amino acids: CASSFAGDTYEQYF. The genes are TRBV27 and TRBJ2-7; checking the TCRdb D call of TRBD1 is not possible without DNA. Germline V gives CDR1 MNHEY, CDR2 SMNVEV (reference sequence). There are 14 residues in the CDR3.

This chain uses TRBV7-8 with TRBJ1-1; absent DNA, TCRdb's TRBD1 call cannot be checked. In germline, CDR1 is SGHVS, CDR2 FQNEAQ. The CDR3 spans 14 residues. The CDR3 loop is CASSPNQGSFGAFF.

This sequence joins TRBV28 and TRBJ1-4. Germline values: CDR1 MDHEN, CDR2 SYDVKM. The CDR3 spans 17 residues. CDR3 in amino acids: CASTRPQYIATNEKLFF.

The J gene is TRBJ2-7, the V gene TRBV20-1; the D call of TRBD1 rests on TCRdb alone, since no DNA is present to check it. CDR3 size: 11 residues. CDR1 DFQATT and CDR2 SNEGSKA come from the germline V gene (reference sequence). This CDR3 is CSARDEGDRYF.

The chain carries TRBV18 and TRBJ1-1; the D gene TCRdb calls, TRBD1, cannot be checked with no DNA. This CDR3 has 15 amino acids. CDR1 and CDR2 from the germline V gene are KGHSH and LQKENI. The CDR3: CASSPSGQRNTEAFF.